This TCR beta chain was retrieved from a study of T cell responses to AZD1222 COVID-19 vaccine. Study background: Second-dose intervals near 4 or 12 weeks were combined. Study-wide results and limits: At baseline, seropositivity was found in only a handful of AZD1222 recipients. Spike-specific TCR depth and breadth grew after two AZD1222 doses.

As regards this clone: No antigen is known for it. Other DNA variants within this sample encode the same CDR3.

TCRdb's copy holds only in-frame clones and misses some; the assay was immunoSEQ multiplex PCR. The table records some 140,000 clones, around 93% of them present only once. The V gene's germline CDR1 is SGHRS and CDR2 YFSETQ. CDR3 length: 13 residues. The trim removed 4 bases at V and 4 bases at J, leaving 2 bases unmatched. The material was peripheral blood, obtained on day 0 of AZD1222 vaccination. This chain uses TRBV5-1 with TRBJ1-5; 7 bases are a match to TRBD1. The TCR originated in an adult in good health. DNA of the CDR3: TGCGCCAGCAGCCTGACAGGGAATCAGCCCCAGCATTTT. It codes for CASSLTGNQPQHF. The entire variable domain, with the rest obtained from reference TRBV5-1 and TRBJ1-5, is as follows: KAGVTQTPRYLIKTRGQQVTLSCSPISGHRSVSWYQQTPGQGLQFLFEYFSETQRNKGNFPGRFSGRQFSNSRSEMNVSTLELGDSALYLCASSLTGNQPQHFGDGTRLSIL.